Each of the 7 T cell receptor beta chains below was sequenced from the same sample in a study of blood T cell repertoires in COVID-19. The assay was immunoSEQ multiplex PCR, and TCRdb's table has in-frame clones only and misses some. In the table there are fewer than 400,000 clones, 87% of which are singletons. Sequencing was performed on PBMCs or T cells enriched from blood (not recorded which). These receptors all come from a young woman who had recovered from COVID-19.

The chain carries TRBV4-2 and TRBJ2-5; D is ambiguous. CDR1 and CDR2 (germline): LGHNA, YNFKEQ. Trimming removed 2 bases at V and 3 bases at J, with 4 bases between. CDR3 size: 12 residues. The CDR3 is CASSQPEETQYF. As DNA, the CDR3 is TGTGCCAGCAGCCAACCGGAAGAGACCCAGTACTTC.

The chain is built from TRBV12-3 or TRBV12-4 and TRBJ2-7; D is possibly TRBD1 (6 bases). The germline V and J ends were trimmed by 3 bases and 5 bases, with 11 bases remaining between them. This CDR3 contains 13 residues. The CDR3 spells CASSLAHRDEQYF. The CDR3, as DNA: TGTGCCAGCAGTTTGGCCCACAGGGACGAGCAGTACTTC.

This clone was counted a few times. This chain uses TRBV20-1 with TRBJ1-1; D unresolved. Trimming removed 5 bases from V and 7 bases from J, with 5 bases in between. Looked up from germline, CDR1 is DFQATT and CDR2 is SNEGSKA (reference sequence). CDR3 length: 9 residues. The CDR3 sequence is CSARYEAFF. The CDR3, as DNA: TGCAGTGCTCGTTATGAAGCTTTCTTT.

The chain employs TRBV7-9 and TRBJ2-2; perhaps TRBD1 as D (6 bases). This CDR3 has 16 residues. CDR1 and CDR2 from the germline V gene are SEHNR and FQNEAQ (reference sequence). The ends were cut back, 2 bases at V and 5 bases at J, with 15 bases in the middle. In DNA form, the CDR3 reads TGTGCCAGCAGCTTATCGGTAGGGACAACGACCGGGGAGCTGTTTTTT. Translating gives CASSLSVGTTTGELFF.

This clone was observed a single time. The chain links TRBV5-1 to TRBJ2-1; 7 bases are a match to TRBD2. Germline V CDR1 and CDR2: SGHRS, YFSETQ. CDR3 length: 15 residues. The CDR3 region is CPRSWGGDLYNEQFF. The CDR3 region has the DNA TGCCCCCGCAGCTGGGGGGGGGACCTCTACAATGAGCAGTTCTTC.

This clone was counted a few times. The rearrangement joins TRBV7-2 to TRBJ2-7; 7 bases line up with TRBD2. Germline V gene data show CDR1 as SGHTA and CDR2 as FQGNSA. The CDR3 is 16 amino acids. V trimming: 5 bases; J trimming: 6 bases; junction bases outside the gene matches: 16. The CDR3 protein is CASSLFSGTIPGEQYF. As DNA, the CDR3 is TGTGCCAGCAGCCTATTTTCCGGGACTATCCCTGGCGAGCAGTACTTC.

DNA for the CDR3: TGTGCCAGCAGCTTAGCTCTAGTTACCGGCACAGATACGCAGTATTTT. It encodes CASSLALVTGTDTQYF. The chain joins TRBV7-2 to TRBJ2-3; no clear D gene. From germline, CDR1 is SGHTA and CDR2 FQGNSA. The CDR3 runs 16 residues. The ends were cut back, 0 bases at V and 1 base at J, with 11 bases in the middle.